This T cell receptor (beta chain) was obtained from a study of shared clonotypes between healthy human individuals. The table came from immunoSEQ multiplex PCR; TCRdb's copy has only in-frame clones and leaves some out. The data show 1 million to 1.2 million clones, with about 72% seen just once and about 0.94% held by the top ten. Memory CD4+ cells were the fraction left after CD45RA+ naive selection. General study points: Shared clonotypes: roughly 5% naive CD4, around 3.7% naive CD8, around 2.4% memory CD4, over 0.3% memory CD8. Sorted-subset sequencing, rarefaction showed, was incomplete despite large depth. A limitation of the genetic and exposure-history diversity represented arose from few donors.

This clone was seen a single time. Its antigen is unknown. Per germline, CDR1 MNHEY and CDR2 SMNVEV (reference sequence). Trimming removed 4 bases from V and 6 bases from J, with 13 bases in between. This CDR3 spans 13 amino acids. V gene TRBV27 combines with J gene TRBJ2-7, with D hard to call. The sample taken for sequencing was memory CD4+ T cells from PBMCs. As for subset: CD45RA-negative fraction. The TCR comes from a man younger than 30 in good health. Some clones in this sample may be carry-over from other donors' samples. CDR3 coding DNA: TGTGCCAGCAGTTATCCTCCGGCCGGCGAGCAGTACTTC. It codes for CASSYPPAGEQYF.